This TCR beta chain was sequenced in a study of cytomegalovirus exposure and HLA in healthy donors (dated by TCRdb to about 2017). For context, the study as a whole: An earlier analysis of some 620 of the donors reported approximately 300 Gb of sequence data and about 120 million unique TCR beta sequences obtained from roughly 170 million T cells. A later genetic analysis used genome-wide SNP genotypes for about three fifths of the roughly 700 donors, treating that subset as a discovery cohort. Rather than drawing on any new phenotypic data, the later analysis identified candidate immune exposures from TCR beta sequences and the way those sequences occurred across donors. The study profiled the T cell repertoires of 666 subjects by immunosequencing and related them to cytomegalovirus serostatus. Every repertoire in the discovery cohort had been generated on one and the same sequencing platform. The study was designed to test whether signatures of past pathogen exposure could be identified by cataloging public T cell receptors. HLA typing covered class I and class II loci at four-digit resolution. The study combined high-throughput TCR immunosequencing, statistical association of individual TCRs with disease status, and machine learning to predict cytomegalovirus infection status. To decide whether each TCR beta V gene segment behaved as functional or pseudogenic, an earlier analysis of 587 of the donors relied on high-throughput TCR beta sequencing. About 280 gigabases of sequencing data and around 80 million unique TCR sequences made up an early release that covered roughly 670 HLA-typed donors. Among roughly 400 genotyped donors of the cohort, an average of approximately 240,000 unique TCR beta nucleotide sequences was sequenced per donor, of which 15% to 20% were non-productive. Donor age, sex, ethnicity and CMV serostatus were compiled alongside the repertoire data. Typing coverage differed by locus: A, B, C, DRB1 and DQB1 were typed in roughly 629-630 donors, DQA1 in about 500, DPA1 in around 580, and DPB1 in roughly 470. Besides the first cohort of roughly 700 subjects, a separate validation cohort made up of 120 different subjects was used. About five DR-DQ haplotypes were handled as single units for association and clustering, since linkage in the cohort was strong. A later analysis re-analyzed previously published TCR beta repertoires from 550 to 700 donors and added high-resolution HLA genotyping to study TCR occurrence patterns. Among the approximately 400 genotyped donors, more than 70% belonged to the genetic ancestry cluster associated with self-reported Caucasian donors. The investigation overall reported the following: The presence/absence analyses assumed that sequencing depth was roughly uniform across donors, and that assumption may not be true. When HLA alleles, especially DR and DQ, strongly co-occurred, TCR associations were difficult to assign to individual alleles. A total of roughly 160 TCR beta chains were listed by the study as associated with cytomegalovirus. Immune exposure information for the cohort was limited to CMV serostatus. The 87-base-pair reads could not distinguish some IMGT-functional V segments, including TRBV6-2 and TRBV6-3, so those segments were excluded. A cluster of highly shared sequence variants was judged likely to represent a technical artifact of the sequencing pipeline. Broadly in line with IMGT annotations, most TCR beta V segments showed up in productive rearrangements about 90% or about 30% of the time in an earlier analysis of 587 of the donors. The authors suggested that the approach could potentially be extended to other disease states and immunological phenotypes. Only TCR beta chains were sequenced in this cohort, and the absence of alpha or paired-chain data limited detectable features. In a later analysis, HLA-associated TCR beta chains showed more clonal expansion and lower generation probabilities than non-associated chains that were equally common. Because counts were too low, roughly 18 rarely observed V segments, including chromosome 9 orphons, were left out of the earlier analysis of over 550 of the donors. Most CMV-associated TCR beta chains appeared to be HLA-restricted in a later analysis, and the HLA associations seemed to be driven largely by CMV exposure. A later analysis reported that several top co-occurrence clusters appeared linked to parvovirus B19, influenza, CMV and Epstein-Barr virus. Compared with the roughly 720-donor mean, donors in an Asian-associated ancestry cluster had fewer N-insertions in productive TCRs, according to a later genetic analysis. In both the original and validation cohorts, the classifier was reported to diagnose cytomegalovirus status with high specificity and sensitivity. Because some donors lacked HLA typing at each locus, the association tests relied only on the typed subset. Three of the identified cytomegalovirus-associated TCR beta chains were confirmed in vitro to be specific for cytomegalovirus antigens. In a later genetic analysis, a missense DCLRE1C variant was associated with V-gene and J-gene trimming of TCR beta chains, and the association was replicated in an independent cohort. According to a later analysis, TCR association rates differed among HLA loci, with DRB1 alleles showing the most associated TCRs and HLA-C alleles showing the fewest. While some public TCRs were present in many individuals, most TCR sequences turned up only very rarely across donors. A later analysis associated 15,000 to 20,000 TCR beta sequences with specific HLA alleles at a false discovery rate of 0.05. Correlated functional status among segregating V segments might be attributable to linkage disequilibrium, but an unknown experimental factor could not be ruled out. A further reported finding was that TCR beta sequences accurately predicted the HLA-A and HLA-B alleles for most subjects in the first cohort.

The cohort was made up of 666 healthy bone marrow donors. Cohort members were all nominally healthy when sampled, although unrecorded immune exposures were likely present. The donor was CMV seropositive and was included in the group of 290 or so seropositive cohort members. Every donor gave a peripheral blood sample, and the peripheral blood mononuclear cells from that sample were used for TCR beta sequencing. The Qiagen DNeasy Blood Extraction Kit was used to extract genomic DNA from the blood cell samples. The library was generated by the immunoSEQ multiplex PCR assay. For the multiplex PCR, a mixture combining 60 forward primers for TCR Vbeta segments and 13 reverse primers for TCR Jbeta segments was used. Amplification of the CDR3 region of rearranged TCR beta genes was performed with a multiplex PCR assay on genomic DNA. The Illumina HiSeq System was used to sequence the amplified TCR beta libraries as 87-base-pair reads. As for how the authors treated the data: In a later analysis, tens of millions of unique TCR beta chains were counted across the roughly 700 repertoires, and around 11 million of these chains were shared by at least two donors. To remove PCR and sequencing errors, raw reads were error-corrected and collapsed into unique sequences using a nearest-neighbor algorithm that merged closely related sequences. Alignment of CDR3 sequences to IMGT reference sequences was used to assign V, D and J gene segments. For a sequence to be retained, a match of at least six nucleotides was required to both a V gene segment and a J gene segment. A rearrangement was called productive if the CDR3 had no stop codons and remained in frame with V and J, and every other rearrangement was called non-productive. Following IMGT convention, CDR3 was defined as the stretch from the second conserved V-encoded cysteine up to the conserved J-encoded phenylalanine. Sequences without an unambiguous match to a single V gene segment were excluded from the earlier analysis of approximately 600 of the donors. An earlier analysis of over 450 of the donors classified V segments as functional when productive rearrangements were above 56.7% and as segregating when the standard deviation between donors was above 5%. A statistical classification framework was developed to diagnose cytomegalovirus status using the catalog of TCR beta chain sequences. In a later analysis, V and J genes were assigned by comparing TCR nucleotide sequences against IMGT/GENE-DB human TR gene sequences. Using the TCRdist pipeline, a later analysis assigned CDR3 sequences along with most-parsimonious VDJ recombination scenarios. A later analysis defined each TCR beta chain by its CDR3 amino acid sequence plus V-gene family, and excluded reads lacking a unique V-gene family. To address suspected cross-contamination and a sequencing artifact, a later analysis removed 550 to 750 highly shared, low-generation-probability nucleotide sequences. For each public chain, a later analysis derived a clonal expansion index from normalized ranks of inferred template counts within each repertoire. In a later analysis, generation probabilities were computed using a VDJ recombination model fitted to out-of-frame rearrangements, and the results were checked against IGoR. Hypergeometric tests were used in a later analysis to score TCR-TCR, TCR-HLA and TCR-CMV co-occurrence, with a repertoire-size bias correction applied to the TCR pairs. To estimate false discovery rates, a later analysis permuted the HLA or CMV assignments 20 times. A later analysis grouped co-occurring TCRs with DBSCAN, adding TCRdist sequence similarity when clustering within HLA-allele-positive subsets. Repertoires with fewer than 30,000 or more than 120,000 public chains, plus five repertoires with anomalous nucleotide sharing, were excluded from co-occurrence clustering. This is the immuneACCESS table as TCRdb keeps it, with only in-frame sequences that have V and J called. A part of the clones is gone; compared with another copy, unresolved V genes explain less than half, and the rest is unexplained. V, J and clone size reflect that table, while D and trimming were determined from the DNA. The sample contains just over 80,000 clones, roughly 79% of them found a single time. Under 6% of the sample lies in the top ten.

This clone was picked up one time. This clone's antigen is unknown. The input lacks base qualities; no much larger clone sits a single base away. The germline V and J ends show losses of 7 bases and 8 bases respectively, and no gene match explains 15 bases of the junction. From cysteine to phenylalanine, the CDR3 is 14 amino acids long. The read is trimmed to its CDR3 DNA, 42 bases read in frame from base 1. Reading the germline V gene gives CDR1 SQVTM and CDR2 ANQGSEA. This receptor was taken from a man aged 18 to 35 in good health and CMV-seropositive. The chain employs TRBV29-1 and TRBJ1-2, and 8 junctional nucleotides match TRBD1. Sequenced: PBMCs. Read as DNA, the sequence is TGCAGCGCATTACCCCAGGGGGCTTGGGGGGGCTACACCTTC. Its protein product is CSALPQGAWGGYTF.